Here is one TCR beta chain with its context. This clone's antigen is unknown. Nothing much larger sits one base from this clone, and base qualities are not available. Sequenced using an Illumina MiSeq. Through fastp at Q25 and MiXCR, TCRdb rebuilt clones from the public reads, retaining in-frame beta chains. For every CDR3 protein sequence, its rows merge into one entry that carries the most common genes and DNA. The sample table holds more than 60,000 distinct CDR3 sequences, of which 49% were seen once. More than 2% of the sample belongs to the ten largest clones. The CDR1 and CDR2 encoded by the germline V gene (reference sequence) are DFQATT and SNEGSKA. The V end gives up 0 bases and the J end 0 bases, leaving 5 bases in the junction not matched to a gene. There are 16 amino acids in the CDR3, from cysteine to phenylalanine inclusive. Only the CDR3 part of the read is kept: 48 bases, read in frame from the first base.

The source of the sample is a study of type 1 regulatory T cells (dated by TCRdb to the early 2020s). About the full investigation: The study characterized an in vitro protocol that generated a Tr1-enriched, alloantigen-specific CD4 T cell product named T-allo10. T-allo10 was being evaluated clinically in patients with hematological malignancies who were receiving allogeneic hematopoietic stem cell transplantation. What the authors observed across the whole study: Compared with non-Tr1 cells, Tr1 cells had a TCR repertoire that was more restricted, a finding the study read as clonal expansion induced by alloantigen.

Sample: cultured non-Tr1 T cells, either the whole culture or a sorted T cell fraction (not recorded which). The meaning of the sample's cell subset or site label: non-Tr1 population from the T-allo10 product. The chain employs TRBV20-1 and TRBJ2-5, and 9 junctional nucleotides match TRBD2. This receptor was obtained from a human donor in good health. The CDR3 here reads CSARDLAGNYQETQYF. The nucleotide sequence is TGCAGTGCTAGAGACCTAGCGGGAAACTACCAAGAGACCCAGTACTTC.